This is a list of T cell receptor beta chains from one sample in a study of response to subunit inactivated influenza vaccine. A single record per CDR3 protein comes from TCRdb applying MiXCR to the RT-PCR reads. The sample carries under 750,000 distinct CDR3 sequences, roughly 12% recorded once. Here the sequenced sample was PBMCs from blood, taken on the day of vaccination. These receptors all come from a middle-aged man who received an inactivated influenza vaccine. CDR3s include the opening cysteine and the closing phenylalanine or tryptophan. A clone size is listed for some rows: how often the clone was seen (once, few, many), or a class if it is expanded.

few 13 TRBJ1-1 TRBV11-2 CASSTPRTGLAFF
few 16 TRBJ2-1 TRBV10-3 CAISESGTSSYNEQFF
. 11 TRBJ2-7 TRBV6-2/TRBV6-3 CASSYLLEQYF
. 14 TRBJ1-6 TRBV6-5 CASSLQSYNSPLHF
few 14 TRBJ2-5 TRBV9 CASSVLPHKETQYF
many 15 TRBJ2-7 TRBV20-1 CSARDRDSRPKEQYF
. 14 TRBJ2-3 TRBV7-9 CASSSSEGADTQYF
. 15 TRBJ2-5 TRBV7-2 CASSLVGGAPETQYF
. 14 TRBJ2-4 TRBV4-1 CASSQQDQKNIQYF
. 14 TRBJ2-7 TRBV18 CASSPAQSSYEQYF
few 15 TRBJ2-7 TRBV15 CATSRTSGGSYEQYF
few 12 TRBJ2-1 TRBV2 CASSDGVGGQFF
. 16 TRBJ1-6 TRBV4-2 CASSRSRDTNNSPLHF
few 14 TRBJ1-6 TRBV12-3/TRBV12-4 CASTSTGGGSPLHF
few 14 TRBJ2-5 TRBV20-1 CSAPTDIRQETQYF
. 11 TRBJ2-2 TRBV29-1 CSVVGVGELFF